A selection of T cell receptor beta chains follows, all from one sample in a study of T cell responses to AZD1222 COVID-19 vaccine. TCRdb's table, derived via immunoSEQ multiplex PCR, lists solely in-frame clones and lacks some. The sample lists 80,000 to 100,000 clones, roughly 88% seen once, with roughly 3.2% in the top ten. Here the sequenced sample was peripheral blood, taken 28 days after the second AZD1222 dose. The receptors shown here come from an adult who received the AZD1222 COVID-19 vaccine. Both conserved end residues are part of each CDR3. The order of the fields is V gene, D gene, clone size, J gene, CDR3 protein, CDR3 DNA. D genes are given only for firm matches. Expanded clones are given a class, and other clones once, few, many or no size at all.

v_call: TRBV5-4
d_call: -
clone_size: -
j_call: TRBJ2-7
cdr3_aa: CASSPTGGATYEQYF
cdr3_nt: TGTGCCAGCAGCCCCACAGGGGGGGCTACCTACGAGCAGTACTTC

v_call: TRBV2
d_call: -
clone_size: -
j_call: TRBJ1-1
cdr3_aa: CASSITGWDTEAFF
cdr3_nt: TGTGCCAGCAGTATTACAGGGTGGGACACTGAAGCTTTCTTT

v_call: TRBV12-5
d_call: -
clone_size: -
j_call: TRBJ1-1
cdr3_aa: CASGPGPDTEAFF
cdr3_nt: TGTGCTAGTGGACCAGGACCGGACACTGAAGCTTTCTTT

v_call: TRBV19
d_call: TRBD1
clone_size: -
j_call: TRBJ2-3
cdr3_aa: CASSPRQGSTDTQYF
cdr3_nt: TGTGCCAGTAGTCCACGACAGGGGAGCACAGATACGCAGTATTTT

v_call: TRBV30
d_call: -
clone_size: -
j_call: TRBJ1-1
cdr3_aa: CAWISVPRGTEAFF
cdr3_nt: TGTGCCTGGATTTCGGTCCCGAGAGGCACTGAAGCTTTCTTT

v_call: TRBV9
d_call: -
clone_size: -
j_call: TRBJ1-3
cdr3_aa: CASSLDSQLGNTIYF
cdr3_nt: TGTGCCAGCAGCCTCGACAGCCAGCTCGGAAACACCATATATTTT

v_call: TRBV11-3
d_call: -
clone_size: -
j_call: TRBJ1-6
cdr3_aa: CASSLGAGSNSPLHF
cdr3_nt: TGTGCCAGCAGCTTAGGGGCAGGATCTAATTCACCCCTCCACTTT

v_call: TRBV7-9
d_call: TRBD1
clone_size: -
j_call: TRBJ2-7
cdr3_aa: CASSFDRVDEQYF
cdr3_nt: TGTGCCAGCAGCTTTGACAGGGTGGACGAGCAGTACTTC

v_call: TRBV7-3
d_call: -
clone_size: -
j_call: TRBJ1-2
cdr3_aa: CASSLDMNYGYTF
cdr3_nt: TGTGCCAGCAGCTTAGATATGAACTATGGCTACACCTTC

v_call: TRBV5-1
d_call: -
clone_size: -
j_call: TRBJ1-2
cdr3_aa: CASSPTTGNYGYTF
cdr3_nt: TGCGCCAGCAGCCCTACCACAGGGAACTATGGCTACACCTTC

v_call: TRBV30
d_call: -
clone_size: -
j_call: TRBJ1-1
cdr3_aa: CAWRQTNTEAFF
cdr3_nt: TGTGCCTGGAGGCAGACGAATACTGAAGCTTTCTTT

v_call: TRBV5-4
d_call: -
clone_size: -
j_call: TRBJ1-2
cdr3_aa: CASSRKVDYGYTF
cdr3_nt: TGTGCCAGCAGCCGTAAGGTAGACTATGGCTACACCTTC

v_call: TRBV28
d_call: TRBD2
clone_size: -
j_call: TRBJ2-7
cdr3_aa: CASSLFRLAGGPSYEQYF
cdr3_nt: TGTGCCAGCAGTTTATTTCGACTAGCGGGAGGGCCGTCCTACGAGCAGTACTTC

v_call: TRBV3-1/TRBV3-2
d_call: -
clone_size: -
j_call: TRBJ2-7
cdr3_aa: CASSQDRMSYEQYF
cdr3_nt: TGTGCCAGCAGCCAAGACAGGATGAGCTACGAGCAGTACTTC

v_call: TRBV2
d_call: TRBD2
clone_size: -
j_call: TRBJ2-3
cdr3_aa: CASTPSGLAGGSSTDTQYF
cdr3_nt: TGTGCCAGCACCCCCTCGGGACTAGCGGGGGGGTCTAGCACAGATACGCAGTATTTT

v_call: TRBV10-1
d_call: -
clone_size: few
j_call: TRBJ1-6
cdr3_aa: CASSEYQGGSPLHF
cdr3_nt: TGCGCCAGCAGTGAGTACCAGGGTGGTTCACCCCTCCACTTT

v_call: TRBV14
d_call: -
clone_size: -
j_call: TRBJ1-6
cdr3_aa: CASSIRHNNSPLHF
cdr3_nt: TGTGCCAGCAGCATAAGACACAATAATTCACCCCTCCACTTT

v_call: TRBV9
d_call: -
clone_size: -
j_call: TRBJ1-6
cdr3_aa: CASSVEQGGNSPLHF
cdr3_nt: TGTGCCAGCAGCGTAGAACAGGGCGGAAATTCACCCCTCCACTTT

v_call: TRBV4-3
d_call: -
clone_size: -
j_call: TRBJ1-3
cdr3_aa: CASSQESGNTIYF
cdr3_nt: TGCGCCAGCAGCCAGGAATCTGGAAACACCATATATTTT

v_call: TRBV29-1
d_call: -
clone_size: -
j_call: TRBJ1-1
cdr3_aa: CSVIGGGYRNTEAFF
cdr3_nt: TGCAGCGTCATCGGAGGGGGATATCGGAACACTGAAGCTTTCTTT

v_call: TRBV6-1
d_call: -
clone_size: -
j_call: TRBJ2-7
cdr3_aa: CASSDSPGSSYEQYF
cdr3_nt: TGTGCCAGCAGTGATTCGCCAGGGAGCTCCTACGAGCAGTACTTC

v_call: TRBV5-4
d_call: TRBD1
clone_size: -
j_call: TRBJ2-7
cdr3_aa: CASSQAGTGSEEQYF
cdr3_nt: TGTGCCAGCAGCCAGGCCGGGACAGGGTCGGAAGAGCAGTACTTC

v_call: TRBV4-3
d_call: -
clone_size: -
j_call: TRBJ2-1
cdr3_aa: CASSQAGGIQGNEQFF
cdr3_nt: TGCGCCAGCAGCCAAGCGGGCGGCATACAGGGAAATGAGCAGTTCTTC

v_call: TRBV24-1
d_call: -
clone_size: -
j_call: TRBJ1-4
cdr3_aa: CATSDFESGRVFF
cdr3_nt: TGTGCCACCAGTGATTTCGAATCGGGACGGGTGTTTTTT

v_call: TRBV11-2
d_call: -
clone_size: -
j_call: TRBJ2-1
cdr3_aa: CASSLRLDSYNEQFF
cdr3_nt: TGTGCCAGCAGCTTAAGGCTAGACTCCTACAATGAGCAGTTCTTC

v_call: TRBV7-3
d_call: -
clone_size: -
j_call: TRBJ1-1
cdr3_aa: CASSLYLNTEAFF
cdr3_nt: TGTGCCAGCAGCTTGTACTTGAACACTGAAGCTTTCTTT

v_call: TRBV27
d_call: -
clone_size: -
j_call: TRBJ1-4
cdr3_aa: CASSLYRTAEKLFF
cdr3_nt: TGTGCCAGCAGTCTTTATCGGACGGCTGAAAAACTGTTTTTT

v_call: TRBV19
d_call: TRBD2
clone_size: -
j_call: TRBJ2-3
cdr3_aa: CASSPDLAGGSTDTQYF
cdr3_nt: TGTGCCAGTAGTCCAGATCTAGCGGGGGGATCCACAGATACGCAGTATTTT

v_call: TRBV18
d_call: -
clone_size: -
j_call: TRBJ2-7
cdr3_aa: CASSPERGRGYEQYF
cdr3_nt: TGTGCCAGCTCACCCGAGAGGGGACGGGGCTACGAGCAGTACTTC

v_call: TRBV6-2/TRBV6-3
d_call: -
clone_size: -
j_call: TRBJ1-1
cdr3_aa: CASSPKENTEAFF
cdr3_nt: TGTGCCAGCAGTCCCAAGGAGAACACTGAAGCTTTCTTT

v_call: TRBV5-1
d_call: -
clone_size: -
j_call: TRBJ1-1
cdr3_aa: CASSASGTENTEAFF
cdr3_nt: TGCGCCAGCAGCGCATCCGGGACTGAGAACACTGAAGCTTTCTTT

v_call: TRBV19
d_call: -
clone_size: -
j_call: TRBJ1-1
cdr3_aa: CASTRDSRGTEAFF
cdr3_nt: TGTGCCAGTACCAGGGACTCCAGGGGCACTGAAGCTTTCTTT

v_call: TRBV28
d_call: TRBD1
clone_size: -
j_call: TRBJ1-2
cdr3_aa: CASSPPSGTGYYGYTF
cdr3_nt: TGTGCCAGCAGCCCCCCCTCCGGGACAGGGTATTATGGCTACACCTTC

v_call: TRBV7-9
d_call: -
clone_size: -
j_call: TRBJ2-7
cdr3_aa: CASSEGRTYEQYF
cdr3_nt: TGTGCCAGCAGCGAGGGACGGACCTACGAGCAGTACTTC

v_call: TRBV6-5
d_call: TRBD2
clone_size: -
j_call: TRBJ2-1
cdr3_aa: CASRTTAGGTREFF
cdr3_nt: TGTGCCAGCAGAACGACAGCGGGAGGGACAAGGGAGTTCTTC

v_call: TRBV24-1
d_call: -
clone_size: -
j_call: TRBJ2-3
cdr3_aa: CATSDLGGWPTDTQYF
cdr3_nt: TGTGCCACCAGTGATTTAGGGGGGTGGCCCACAGATACGCAGTATTTT

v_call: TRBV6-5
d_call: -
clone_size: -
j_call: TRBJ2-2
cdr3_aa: CASSSTGGDAGELFF
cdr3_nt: TGTGCCAGCAGTAGCACAGGGGGGGACGCCGGGGAGCTGTTTTTT

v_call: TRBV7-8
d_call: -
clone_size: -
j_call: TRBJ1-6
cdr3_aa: CASSVTGNSPLHF
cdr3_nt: TGTGCCAGCAGTGTAACAGGGAATTCACCCCTCCACTTT

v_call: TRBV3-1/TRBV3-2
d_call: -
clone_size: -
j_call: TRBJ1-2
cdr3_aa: CASSQDRQAPLDCYGYTF
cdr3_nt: TGTGCCAGCAGCCAAGATCGGCAGGCCCCGCTAGATTGTTATGGCTACACCTTC

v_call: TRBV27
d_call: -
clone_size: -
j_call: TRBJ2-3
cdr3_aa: CASSSGPTDTQYF
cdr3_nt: TGTGCCAGCAGTTCGGGTCCTACGGATACGCAGTATTTT